This T cell receptor (beta chain) stems from a study of CD8+CD57+ T cells in acquired aplastic anemia. Study background: Across the sorted CD4+ and CD8+ cells, DNA amounts averaged about 3.2 ug. Sequencing produced an average of about 10.8 million reads per healthy donor for CD4+ cells.

It was genomic DNA that served as the template for profiling TCR beta VDJ and CDR3. One entry per CDR3 protein results from TCRdb running MiXCR on the reads. This sample has roughly 160,000 distinct CDR3 sequences, with about 60% found just once. Note on this clonotype: Its specificity is unknown.

This CDR3 is built from 16 residues. Trimming at V came to 4 bases and at J to 4 bases, leaving 10 bases not matched to a gene. Germline V gene data show CDR1 as SGHTA and CDR2 as FQGNSA. Study outcomes and limitations: Controls and patients did not differ significantly in CD8+ Simpson's diversity. Sharing between patients and controls was observed for twenty-nine CD8+ CDR3 sequences.

Sequencing was carried out using sorted CD4+, CD8+, or CD8+CD57+ T cells (not recorded which) from PBMCs. The chain joins TRBV7-2 to TRBJ2-1; 7 positions match TRBD2. This TCR came from a human donor in good health. The CDR3 is CASSSTTSEGYNEQFF. CDR3 bases: TGTGCCAGCAGCTCAACAACTAGCGAGGGATACAATGAGCAGTTCTTC.